Listed below are T cell receptor beta chains from one sample, sequenced in a study of T cell repertoires in cytomegalovirus infection. The antigens for these receptors are not known. TCRdb re-called the reads with MiXCR, one entry per CDR3 protein. The sample has around 570,000 distinct CDR3 sequences, 40% seen once. The sequencing here drew on cultured PBMCs, taken from culture after CMV antigen stimulation. These receptors all stem from a human donor in good health (CMV status not recorded). Some clones in this sample may be carry-over from other donors' samples. Each CDR3 is given with its conserved first and last residue. The D gene is left open where the match is weak. The size of a clone is reported for some rows only, either as once, few or many, or as a class for expanded clones.

v_gene	abundance	d_gene	j_gene	CDR3nt	CDR3aa
TRBV11-2	few	TRBD1	TRBJ1-2	TGTGCCAGCAGCCCCAGACTCCCGGGACAGGGATCTTATGGCTACACCTTC	CASSPRLPGQGSYGYTF
TRBV5-4	NA	TRBD2	TRBJ2-5	TGTGCCAGCAGTCGTCAGGTAGCGGGAGGCCCGGAGACCCAGTACTTC	CASSRQVAGGPETQYF
TRBV19	NA	NA	TRBJ2-2	TGTGCCAGTAGTCCACAAAGTTATAACACCGGGGAGCTGTTTTTT	CASSPQSYNTGELFF
TRBV28	NA	NA	TRBJ1-1	TGTGCCAGCAGTTGGTGGGGGTCTGAAGCTTTCTTT	CASSWWGSEAFF
TRBV12-3/TRBV12-4	few	NA	TRBJ2-1	TGTGCCAGCTCGTCCTACGCCCGTTATGAGCAGTTCTTC	CASSSYARYEQFF
TRBV20-1	NA	NA	TRBJ2-7	TGCAGTGCTAGAGATCTAAAGGGCCTCTCCTACGAGCAGTACTTC	CSARDLKGLSYEQYF
TRBV27	few	TRBD1	TRBJ2-6	TGTGCCAGCAGTCCCTCCGTCCTACAGGGGTCTGGGGCCAACGTCCTGACTTTC	CASSPSVLQGSGANVLTF
TRBV7-8	few	NA	TRBJ1-3	TGTGCCAGCGCAGGATGGGACACCATATATTTT	CASAGWDTIYF
TRBV7-6	few	TRBD2	TRBJ2-7	TGTGCCAGCAGCCCACAAAGCGGGAGCTCCTACGAGCAGTACTTC	CASSPQSGSSYEQYF
TRBV6-1	NA	TRBD2	TRBJ2-7	TGTGCCAGCAGCCCGCCCGGGGAGCGGGGGGCCTACGAGCAGTACTTC	CASSPPGERGAYEQYF
TRBV11-2	NA	TRBD1	TRBJ1-6	TGTGCCAGCAGCCTCCGGGACAGGGTAGGGGCCGGGTATAATTCACCCCTCCACTTT	CASSLRDRVGAGYNSPLHF
TRBV7-2	many	NA	TRBJ2-6	TGTGCCAGCAGCTTAGGGACTGGGGCCAACGTCCTGACTTTC	CASSLGTGANVLTF
TRBV12-5	NA	NA	TRBJ2-5	TGTGCTAGTGGTACCCGGGGACCTCAAGAGACCCAGTACTTC	CASGTRGPQETQYF
TRBV12-3/TRBV12-4	NA	NA	TRBJ1-5	TGTGCCAGCAGTTTACGTGCGGGAAATCAGCCCCAGCATTTT	CASSLRAGNQPQHF
TRBV7-2	NA	TRBD1	TRBJ2-2	TGTGCCAGCAGCACGGGGACAGGGGGAATGGTCGGGGAGCTGTTTTTT	CASSTGTGGMVGELFF
TRBV20-1	NA	NA	TRBJ1-4	TGCAGTGCCCAGGCGGGGCAGCTTAATGAAAAACTGTTTTTT	CSAQAGQLNEKLFF
TRBV7-2	NA	NA	TRBJ2-3	TGTGCCAGCAGCTTCGATAGACGAGATACGCAGTATTTT	CASSFDRRDTQYF
TRBV7-9	few	NA	TRBJ2-7	TGTGCCAGCAGCTTAGCTATCAGCTACGAGCAGTACTTC	CASSLAISYEQYF
TRBV19	few	TRBD1	TRBJ1-2	TGTGCCAGTAGTGCGATCGGGACCGGACAGGGGACACGCCATGGCTACACCTTC	CASSAIGTGQGTRHGYTF
TRBV11-2	NA	NA	TRBJ2-1	TGTGCCAGCAGCGTCTATGGGGGAGGTGAGCAGTTCTTC	CASSVYGGGEQFF
TRBV12-3/TRBV12-4	NA	TRBD1	TRBJ1-2	TGTGCCATCACTAGCAGGGGGCGGGATGGCTACACCTTC	CAITSRGRDGYTF
TRBV12-3/TRBV12-4	few	NA	TRBJ1-1	TGTGCCAGCAGCCGGCAGTTGAACACTGAAGCTTTCTTT	CASSRQLNTEAFF
TRBV7-6	NA	NA	TRBJ2-1	TGTGCCAGCAGCTTGAAGGGGGGCTACAATGAGCAGTTCTTC	CASSLKGGYNEQFF
TRBV7-6	NA	NA	TRBJ1-2	TGTGCCAGCAGCTTACTGGCAGGGAGCTATGGCTACACCTTC	CASSLLAGSYGYTF
TRBV7-2	few	NA	TRBJ1-6	TGTGCCAGCAGCTTGGTCCGGAAGCCCCTCCACTTT	CASSLVRKPLHF
TRBV5-4	NA	TRBD1	TRBJ2-7	TGTGCCAGCACCAAAGGGGGCTTCCCCTACGAGCAGTACTTC	CASTKGGFPYEQYF
TRBV10-3	NA	NA	TRBJ2-7	TGTGCCGCTACTCTAGACAGAAACCATCATACTAAAAACGGGATATACGAGCAGTACTTC	CAATLDRNHHTKNGIYEQYF
TRBV2	NA	TRBD2	TRBJ2-1	TGTGCCAGCAGGGAGCGGGGGAGCTCCTACAATGAGCAGTTCTTC	CASRERGSSYNEQFF
TRBV7-2	many	NA	TRBJ1-2	TGTGCCAGCAGCTTAGGGGGGGCTTACTATGGCTACACCTTC	CASSLGGAYYGYTF
TRBV19	few	TRBD1	TRBJ1-1	TGTGCCAGTAGTATAGGGCCCAGACAGGGTGAAGCTTTCTTT	CASSIGPRQGEAFF
TRBV18	NA	NA	TRBJ1-1	TGTGCCAGCTCACGAGTACAGAAGGACACTGAAGCTTTCTTT	CASSRVQKDTEAFF
TRBV19	once	NA	TRBJ1-1	TGTGCCAGTAGGGAACAGGGAGGGACTGAAGCTTTCTTT	CASREQGGTEAFF
TRBV29-1	NA	TRBD2	TRBJ2-1	TGCAGCGTGGCCCGGGACTACGGTGAGCAGTTCTTC	CSVARDYGEQFF
TRBV19	NA	NA	TRBJ1-5	TGTGCCAGTACGGCCTCAGGCCTTCGCAATCAGCCCCAGCATTTT	CASTASGLRNQPQHF
TRBV19	NA	NA	TRBJ1-2	TGTGCCAGTATCCCCCCGGGGGCAGCTAACTATGGCTACACCTTC	CASIPPGAANYGYTF
TRBV28	NA	TRBD2	TRBJ2-7	TGTGCCAGCAGTTTGATACGGGGGGGTGTCGACGAGCAGTACTTC	CASSLIRGGVDEQYF
TRBV12-3/TRBV12-4	few	TRBD2	TRBJ2-3	TGTGCCAGTAGCGGGGGGGCCAGAGATACGCAGTATTTT	CASSGGARDTQYF
TRBV6-5	NA	TRBD1	TRBJ1-4	TGTGCCAGCAGTTACAAGGGGGCCCGTAATGAAAAACTGTTTTTT	CASSYKGARNEKLFF
TRBV7-6	once	NA	TRBJ2-7	TGTGCCAGCAGCCTATCGGGTGCTCTCTGGGAGCAGTACTTC	CASSLSGALWEQYF
TRBV4-1	NA	NA	TRBJ1-5	TGCGCCAGCAGCCAAGCAGGGACTCAGCCCCAGCATTTT	CASSQAGTQPQHF
TRBV7-2	NA	NA	TRBJ1-1	TGTGCCAGCAGCTCACAGCCAAACACTGAAGCTTTCTTT	CASSSQPNTEAFF
TRBV12-3/TRBV12-4	NA	TRBD1	TRBJ1-5	TGTGCCAGCACCGACAGGGTAGGTCAGCCCCAGCATTTT	CASTDRVGQPQHF
TRBV11-2	NA	NA	TRBJ2-2	TGTGCCAGCAGCTTAGTGGCCTCCCTCGGGTCCGGGGAGCTGTTTTTT	CASSLVASLGSGELFF